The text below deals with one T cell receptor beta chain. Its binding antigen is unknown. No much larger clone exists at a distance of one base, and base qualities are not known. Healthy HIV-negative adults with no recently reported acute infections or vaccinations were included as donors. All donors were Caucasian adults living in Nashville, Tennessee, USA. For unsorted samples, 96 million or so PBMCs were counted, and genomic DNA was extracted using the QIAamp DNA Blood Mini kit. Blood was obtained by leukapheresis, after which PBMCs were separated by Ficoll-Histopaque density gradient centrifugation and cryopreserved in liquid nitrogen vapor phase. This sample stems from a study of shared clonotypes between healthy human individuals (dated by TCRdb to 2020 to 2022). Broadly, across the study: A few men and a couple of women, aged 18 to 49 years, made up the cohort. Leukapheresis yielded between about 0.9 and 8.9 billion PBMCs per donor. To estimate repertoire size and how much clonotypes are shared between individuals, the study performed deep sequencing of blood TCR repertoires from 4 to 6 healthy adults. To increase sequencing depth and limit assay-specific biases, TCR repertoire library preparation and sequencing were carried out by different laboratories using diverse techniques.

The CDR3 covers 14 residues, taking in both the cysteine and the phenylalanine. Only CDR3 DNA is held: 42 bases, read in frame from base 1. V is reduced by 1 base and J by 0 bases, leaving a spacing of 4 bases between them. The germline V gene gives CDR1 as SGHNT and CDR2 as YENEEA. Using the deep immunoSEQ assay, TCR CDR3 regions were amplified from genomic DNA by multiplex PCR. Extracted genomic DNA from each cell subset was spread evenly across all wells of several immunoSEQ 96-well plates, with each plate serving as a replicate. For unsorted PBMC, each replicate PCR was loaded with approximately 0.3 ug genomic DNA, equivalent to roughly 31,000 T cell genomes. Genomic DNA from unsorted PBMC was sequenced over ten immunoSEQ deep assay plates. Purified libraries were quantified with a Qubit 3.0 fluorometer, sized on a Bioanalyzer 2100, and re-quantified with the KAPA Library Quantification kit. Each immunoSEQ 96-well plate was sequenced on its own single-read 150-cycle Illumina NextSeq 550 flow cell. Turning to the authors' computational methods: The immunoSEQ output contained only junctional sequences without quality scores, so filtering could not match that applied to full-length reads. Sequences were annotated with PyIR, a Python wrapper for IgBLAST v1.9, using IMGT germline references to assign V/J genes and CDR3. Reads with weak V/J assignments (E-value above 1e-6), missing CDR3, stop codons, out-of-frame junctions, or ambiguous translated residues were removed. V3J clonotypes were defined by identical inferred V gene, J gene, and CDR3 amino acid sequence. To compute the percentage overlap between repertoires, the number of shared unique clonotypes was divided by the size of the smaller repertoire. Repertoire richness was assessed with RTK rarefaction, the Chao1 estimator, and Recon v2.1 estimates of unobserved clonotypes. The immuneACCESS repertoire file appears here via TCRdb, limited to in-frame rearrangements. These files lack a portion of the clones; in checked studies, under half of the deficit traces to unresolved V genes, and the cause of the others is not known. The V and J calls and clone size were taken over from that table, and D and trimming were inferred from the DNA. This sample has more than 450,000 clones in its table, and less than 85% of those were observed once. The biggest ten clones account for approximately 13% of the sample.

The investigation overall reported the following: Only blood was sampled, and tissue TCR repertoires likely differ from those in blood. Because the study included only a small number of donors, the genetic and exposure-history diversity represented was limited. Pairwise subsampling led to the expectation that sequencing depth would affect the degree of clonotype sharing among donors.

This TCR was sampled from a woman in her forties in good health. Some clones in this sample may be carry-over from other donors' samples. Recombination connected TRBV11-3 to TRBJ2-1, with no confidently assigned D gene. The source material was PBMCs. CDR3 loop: CASSLGGSYNEQFF. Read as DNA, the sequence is TGTGCCAGCAGCTTAGGAGGCTCCTACAATGAGCAGTTCTTC.